The source of this TCR beta chain is a study of T cell responses to AZD1222 COVID-19 vaccine. Study overall: Second-dose groups at about 4 or about 12 weeks were pooled. General study points: The study reported that nearly half of spike-specific TCRs target unmutated variant regions.

The CDR3 contains 13 residues. Germline V gene data show CDR1 as MNHEY and CDR2 as SVGAGI. Trimming removed 8 bases at V and 1 base at J, with 10 bases between. Comment on this clone: As yet, its antigen is unknown.

Some clones are missing from TCRdb's copy, which holds only in-frame ones; the method was immunoSEQ multiplex PCR. The table shows roughly 100,000 clones, with roughly 90% occurring only once. The sequence was collected from an adult in good health. The chain couples TRBV6-5 to TRBJ2-3; D is unresolved. Sample: peripheral blood, taken on day 0 of AZD1222 vaccination. The CDR3 DNA reads as TGTGCCAGCTGCAGTGTGGGCACAGATACGCAGTATTTT. It yields the protein CASCSVGTDTQYF.